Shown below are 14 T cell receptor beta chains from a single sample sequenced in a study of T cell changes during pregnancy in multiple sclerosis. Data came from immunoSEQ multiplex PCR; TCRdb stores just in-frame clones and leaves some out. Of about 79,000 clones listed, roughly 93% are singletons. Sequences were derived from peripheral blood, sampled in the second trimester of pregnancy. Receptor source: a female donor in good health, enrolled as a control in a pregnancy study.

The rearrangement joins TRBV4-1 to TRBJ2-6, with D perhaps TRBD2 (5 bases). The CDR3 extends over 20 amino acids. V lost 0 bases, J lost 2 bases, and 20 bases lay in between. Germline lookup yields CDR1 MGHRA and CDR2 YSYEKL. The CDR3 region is CASSQESPRFRRAGANVLTF. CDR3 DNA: TGCGCCAGCAGCCAAGAATCCCCCCGTTTCAGGCGGGCTGGGGCCAACGTCCTGACTTTC.

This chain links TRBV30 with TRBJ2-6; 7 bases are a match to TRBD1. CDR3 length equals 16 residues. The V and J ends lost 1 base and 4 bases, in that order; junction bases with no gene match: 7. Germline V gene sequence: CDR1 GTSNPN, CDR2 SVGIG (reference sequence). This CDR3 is CAWSATGVSGANVLTF. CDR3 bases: TGTGCCTGGAGTGCCACAGGGGTATCCGGGGCCAACGTCCTGACTTTC. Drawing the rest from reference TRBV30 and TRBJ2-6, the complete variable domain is SQTIHQWPATLVQPVGSPLSLECTVEGTSNPNLYWYRQAAGRGLQLLFYSVGIGQISSEVPQNLSASRPQDRQFILSSKKLLLSDSGFYLCAWSATGVSGANVLTFGAGSRLTVL.

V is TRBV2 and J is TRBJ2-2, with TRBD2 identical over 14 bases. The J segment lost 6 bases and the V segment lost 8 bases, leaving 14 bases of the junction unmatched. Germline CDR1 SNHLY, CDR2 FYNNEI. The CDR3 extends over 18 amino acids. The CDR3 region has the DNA TGTGCCAGCGAGCGCCTTGGACTAGCGGGGGGCCGTGCCGGGGAGCTGTTTTTT. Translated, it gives CASERLGLAGGRAGELFF.

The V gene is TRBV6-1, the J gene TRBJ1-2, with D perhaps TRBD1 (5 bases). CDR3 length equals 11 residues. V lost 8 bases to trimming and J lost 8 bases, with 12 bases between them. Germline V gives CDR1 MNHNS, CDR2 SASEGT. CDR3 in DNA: TGTGCCAGCCTAGGGGCGTCGGGCTACACCTTC. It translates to CASLGASGYTF.

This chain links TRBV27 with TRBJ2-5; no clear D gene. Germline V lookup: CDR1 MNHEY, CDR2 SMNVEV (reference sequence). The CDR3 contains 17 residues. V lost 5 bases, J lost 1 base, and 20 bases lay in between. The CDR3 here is CASSPLFNGDPQETQYF. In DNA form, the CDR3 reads TGTGCCAGCAGTCCTCTCTTCAACGGAGACCCCCAAGAGACCCAGTACTTC.

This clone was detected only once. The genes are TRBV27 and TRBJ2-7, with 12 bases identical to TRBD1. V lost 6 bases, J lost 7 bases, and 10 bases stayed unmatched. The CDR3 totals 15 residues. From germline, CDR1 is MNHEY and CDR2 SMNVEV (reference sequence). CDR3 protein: CASSAPGQGAWEQYF. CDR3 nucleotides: TGTGCCAGCAGCGCACCGGGACAGGGGGCGTGGGAGCAGTACTTC.

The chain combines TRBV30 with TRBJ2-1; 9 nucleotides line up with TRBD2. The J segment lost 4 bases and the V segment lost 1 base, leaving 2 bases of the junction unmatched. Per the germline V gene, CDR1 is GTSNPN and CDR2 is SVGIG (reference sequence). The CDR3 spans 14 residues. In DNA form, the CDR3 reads TGTGCCTGGAGTGCTAGCGGGGCTTACAATGAGCAGTTCTTC. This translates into CAWSASGAYNEQFF.

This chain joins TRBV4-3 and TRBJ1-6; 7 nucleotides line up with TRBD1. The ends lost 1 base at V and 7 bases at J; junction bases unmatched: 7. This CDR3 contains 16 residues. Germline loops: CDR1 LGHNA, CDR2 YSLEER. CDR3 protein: CASSQVGTEGNSPLHF. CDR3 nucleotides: TGCGCCAGCAGCCAAGTAGGGACAGAGGGAAATTCACCCCTCCACTTT.

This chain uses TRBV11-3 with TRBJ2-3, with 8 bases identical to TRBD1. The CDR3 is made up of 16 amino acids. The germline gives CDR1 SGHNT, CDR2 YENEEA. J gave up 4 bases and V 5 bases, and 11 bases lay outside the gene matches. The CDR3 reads CASSLQSAGGADTQYF. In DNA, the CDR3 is TGTGCCAGCAGCCTTCAATCGGCAGGGGGCGCAGATACGCAGTATTTT.

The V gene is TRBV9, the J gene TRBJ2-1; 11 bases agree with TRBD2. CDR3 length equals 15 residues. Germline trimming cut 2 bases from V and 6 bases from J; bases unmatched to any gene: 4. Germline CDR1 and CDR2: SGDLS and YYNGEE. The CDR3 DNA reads TGTGCCAGCAGCGTCTCTAGCGGGGGGTTCAATGAGCAGTTCTTC. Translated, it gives CASSVSSGGFNEQFF.

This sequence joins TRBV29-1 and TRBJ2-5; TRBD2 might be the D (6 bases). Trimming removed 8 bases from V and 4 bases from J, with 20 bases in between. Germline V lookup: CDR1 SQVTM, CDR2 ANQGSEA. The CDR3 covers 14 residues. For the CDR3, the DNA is TGCAGCTTCCTTCGGCGGGGCGTGGGAGAGACCCAGTACTTC. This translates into CSFLRRGVGETQYF.

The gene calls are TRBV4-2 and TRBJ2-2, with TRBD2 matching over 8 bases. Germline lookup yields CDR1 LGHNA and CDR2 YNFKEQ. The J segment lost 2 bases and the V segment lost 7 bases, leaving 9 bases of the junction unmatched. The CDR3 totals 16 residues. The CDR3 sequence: CASTRTAGGNTGELFF. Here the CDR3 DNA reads TGTGCCAGCACCAGGACGGCGGGGGGAAACACCGGGGAGCTGTTTTTT.

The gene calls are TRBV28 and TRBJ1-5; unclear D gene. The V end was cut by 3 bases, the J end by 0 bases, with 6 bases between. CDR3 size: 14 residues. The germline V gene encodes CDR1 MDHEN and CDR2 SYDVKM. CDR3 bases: TGTGCCAGCAGTTTGGGCCTTAGCAATCAGCCCCAGCATTTT. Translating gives CASSLGLSNQPQHF.

Written as DNA, the CDR3 is TGTGCCATCAGTGAGCCATCTGCGGGCGGGGCCTATGGCTACACCTTC. Encoded protein: CAISEPSAGGAYGYTF. This sequence joins TRBV10-3 and TRBJ1-2; D possibly corresponds to TRBD1 (5 bases). The CDR3 contains 16 residues. Trimming removed 2 bases from V and 4 bases from J, with 17 bases in between. Per germline, CDR1 ENHRY and CDR2 SYGVKD.